This T cell receptor (beta chain) is from a study of lymphopenia after photon versus proton radiotherapy (dated by TCRdb to the late 2010s). At the level of the whole study: The immunological effects of photon versus proton radiation therapy were compared in patients with gastrointestinal tumors who developed high-grade lymphopenia. The goal of the study was to describe how the two radiation modalities differ in their effects on the immune system. A cohort of about 20 patients with gastrointestinal tumors who received either photon or proton therapy and subsequently developed lymphopenia was included.

CDR1 KGHSH and CDR2 LQKENI are derived from the germline V gene. V drops 3 bases and J drops 5 bases, leaving 10 bases in between. Its CDR3 holds 13 amino acids, cysteine through phenylalanine. Left in the record is the CDR3 DNA by itself, 39 bases read in frame from the first base. Library prep was done by the immunoSEQ multiplex PCR assay. T cell repertoires were profiled by deep sequencing of rearranged TCR beta loci, alongside multiparametric flow cytometry. TCRdb re-hosts the immuneACCESS table, in-frame sequences only. Its copies lack some clones; in the studies checked, an unresolved V gene accounts for under half of them, and the cause for the rest is not known. Here the sample has fewer than 30,000 clones; about 87% occur a single time. The biggest ten clones account for roughly 20% of the sample. General conclusions and limits of the study: Across the cohort, among patients who died, a greater drop in TCR diversity after the nadir was inversely correlated with overall survival time. After the lymphocyte count nadir, oligoclonal expansion, especially of CD8+ Temra cells, was observed in photon-treated repertoires, and the drop in diversity was driven by this expansion. During treatment, patients who received photon therapy lost naive T cells and TCR diversity and gained effector/memory populations, whereas patients who received proton therapy remained relatively stable. The survival association was assessed only in patients who died, and the authors presented better survival with proton therapy as a possibility rather than a demonstrated result.

In the case of this clone: The antigen it binds to is not known. No much larger clone is present one base from it, and per-base qualities are unavailable.

Sequencing was performed on peripheral blood, taken from a patient treated with photon-based radiotherapy. The rearranged chain carries TRBV18 and TRBJ2-5; the D gene is perhaps TRBD2, from 5 matching bases. The TCR was taken from a man in his fifties or sixties with gastric cancer. The CDR3 here reads CASSPEGWETQYF. The DNA sequence is TGTGCCAGCTCACCTGAGGGTTGGGAGACCCAGTACTTC.